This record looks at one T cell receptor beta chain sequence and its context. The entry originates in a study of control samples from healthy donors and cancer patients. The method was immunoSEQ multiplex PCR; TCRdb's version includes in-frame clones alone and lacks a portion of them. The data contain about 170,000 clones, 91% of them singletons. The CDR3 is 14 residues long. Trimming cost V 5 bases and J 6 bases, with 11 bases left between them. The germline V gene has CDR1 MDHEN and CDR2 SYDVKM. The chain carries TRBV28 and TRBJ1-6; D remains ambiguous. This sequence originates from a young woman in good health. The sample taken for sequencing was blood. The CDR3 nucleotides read TGTGCCAGCAGTCTCCTACCGACTAATTCACCCCTCCACTTT. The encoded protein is CASSLLPTNSPLHF.